This T cell receptor beta chain was identified in a study of shared clonotypes between healthy human individuals. Libraries were prepared by immunoSEQ multiplex PCR; TCRdb keeps only in-frame clonotypes and omits some of them. The sample consists of over a million clones, more than 65% of them appearing once. This CDR3 contains 14 residues. Germline loops: CDR1 SGHRS, CDR2 YFSETQ. The V end was cut by 3 bases, the J end by 2 bases, with 11 bases between. This clone has a handful of counts. The sequenced material came from memory CD4+ T cells sorted from blood. Indicated subset: CD45RA-negative fraction. V is TRBV5-1 and J is TRBJ1-1; no clear D gene. The clonotype comes from a man younger than 30 in good health. CDR3 bases: TGCGCCAGCAGCTCGGGCAGAGATAACACTGAAGCTTTCTTT. This sequence encodes CASSSGRDNTEAFF. The full variable domain, completed using reference TRBV5-1 and TRBJ1-1, is KAGVTQTPRYLIKTRGQQVTLSCSPISGHRSVSWYQQTPGQGLQFLFEYFSETQRNKGNFPGRFSGRQFSNSRSEMNVSTLELGDSALYLCASSSGRDNTEAFFGQGTRLTVV.